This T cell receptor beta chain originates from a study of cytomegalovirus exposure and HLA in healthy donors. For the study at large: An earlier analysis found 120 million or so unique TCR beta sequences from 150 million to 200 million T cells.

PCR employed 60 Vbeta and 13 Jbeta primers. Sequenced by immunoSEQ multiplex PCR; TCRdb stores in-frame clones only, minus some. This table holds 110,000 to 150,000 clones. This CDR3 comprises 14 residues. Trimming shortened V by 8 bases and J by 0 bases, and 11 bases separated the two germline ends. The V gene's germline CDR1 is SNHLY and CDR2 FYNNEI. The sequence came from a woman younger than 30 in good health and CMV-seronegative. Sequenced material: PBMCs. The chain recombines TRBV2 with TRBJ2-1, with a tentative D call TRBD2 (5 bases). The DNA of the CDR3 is TGTGCCAGCTCCGCGGGCCTCTCCTACAATGAGCAGTTCTTC. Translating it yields CASSAGLSYNEQFF.